The rows below give T cell receptor beta chains drawn from one sample of a study of blood T cell repertoires in COVID-19. The data were produced by immunoSEQ multiplex PCR, yet TCRdb's version contains in-frame clones alone and is incomplete. The sample records 150,000 to 200,000 clones, approximately 82% being singletons. Specimen: PBMCs or T cells enriched from blood (not recorded which). All receptors come from a woman aged 55-69 years with acute COVID-19. The CDR3 runs from the conserved cysteine through the conserved F or W. The order of the fields is CDR3 protein, CDR3 DNA, CDR3 length, J gene, D gene, clone size, V gene. The D gene is left open where the match is weak. A clone size is listed for some rows: how often the clone was seen (once, few, many), or a class if it is expanded.

CASSSRRGEQFF | TGTGCCAGCAGTTCTCGGCGCGGTGAGCAGTTCTTC | 12 | TRBJ2-1 | . | . | TRBV6-2/TRBV6-3
CAISLQGNTEAFF | TGTGCCATCAGTTTACAGGGGAACACTGAAGCTTTCTTT | 13 | TRBJ1-1 | . | . | TRBV10-3
CASRISPGLNTEAFF | TGTGCCAGCAGAATATCCCCAGGGCTAAACACTGAAGCTTTCTTT | 15 | TRBJ1-1 | . | . | TRBV7-2
CASSAGLGGNNQPQHF | TGTGCCAGCTCCGCCGGATTGGGGGGAAACAATCAGCCCCAGCATTTT | 16 | TRBJ1-5 | . | . | TRBV19
CASRGTVDEKLFF | TGCGCCAGCCGAGGGACAGTCGATGAAAAACTGTTTTTT | 13 | TRBJ1-4 | TRBD1 | . | TRBV5-1
CASSKSGLGSYEQYF | TGTGCCAGCAGCAAGAGCGGACTAGGCTCCTACGAGCAGTACTTC | 15 | TRBJ2-7 | TRBD2 | . | TRBV7-9
CASRDRVSGNTIYF | TGTGCCTCTCGGGACAGGGTATCCGGAAACACCATATATTTT | 14 | TRBJ1-3 | TRBD1 | . | TRBV28
CASSVPLAGLSRNEQFF | TGTGCCAGCAGCGTCCCGCTAGCGGGACTTTCCCGCAATGAGCAGTTCTTC | 17 | TRBJ2-1 | TRBD2 | . | TRBV9
CASSALVGLAFHEQFF | TGCGCCAGCAGTGCCCTTGTCGGACTAGCTTTCCATGAGCAGTTCTTC | 16 | TRBJ2-1 | TRBD2 | . | TRBV10-1
CASSSTGAILYGYTF | TGTGCCAGCAGTTCCACAGGGGCGATCCTCTATGGCTACACCTTC | 15 | TRBJ1-2 | TRBD1 | . | TRBV27
CASSPDKTGEETQYF | TGCGCCAGCAGCCCAGACAAGACAGGGGAAGAGACCCAGTACTTC | 15 | TRBJ2-5 | TRBD1 | . | TRBV5-1
CSVGDRNYGYTF | TGCAGCGTTGGGGACAGAAACTATGGCTACACCTTC | 12 | TRBJ1-2 | TRBD1 | . | TRBV29-1
CASSLGEYSYGYTF | TGTGCCAGCAGCTTAGGGGAGTACAGCTATGGCTACACCTTC | 14 | TRBJ1-2 | . | . | TRBV7-2
CASSVATGSRVPDTQYF | TGTGCCAGCAGCGTAGCCACAGGTAGCAGGGTACCAGATACGCAGTATTTT | 17 | TRBJ2-3 | . | . | TRBV9
CATSDPNRGLQYF | TGTGCCACCAGTGATCCCAACAGGGGGCTACAGTATTTT | 13 | TRBJ2-3 | TRBD1 | . | TRBV24-1
CSVDPGSRTDTQYF | TGCAGCGTTGATCCCGGGAGTAGAACAGATACGCAGTATTTT | 14 | TRBJ2-3 | . | . | TRBV29-1
CASSLAGRGANVLTF | TGTGCCAGCAGTTTAGCAGGGCGGGGGGCCAACGTCCTGACTTTC | 15 | TRBJ2-6 | . | . | TRBV28
CASSFSGTDTQYF | TGTGCCAGCAGCTTCTCCGGCACAGATACGCAGTATTTT | 13 | TRBJ2-3 | . | . | TRBV7-8
CASSPTGGFTNYGYTF | TGTGCCAGCAGTCCTACAGGGGGCTTTACTAACTATGGCTACACCTTC | 16 | TRBJ1-2 | TRBD1 | few | TRBV27
CASSLGPDFSLHSYEQYF | TGTGCCAGCAGCCTAGGGCCGGACTTTAGTTTGCACTCCTACGAGCAGTACTTC | 18 | TRBJ2-7 | . | . | TRBV3-1/TRBV3-2
CASSETPQAQHF | TGTGCCAGCAGTGAAACTCCCCAGGCCCAGCATTTT | 12 | TRBJ1-5 | . | . | TRBV2
CASSPAGTADEKLFF | TGTGCCAGCTCACCTGCCGGGACAGCTGATGAAAAACTGTTTTTT | 15 | TRBJ1-4 | TRBD1 | . | TRBV18
CASSSGEDSQPQHF | TGCGCCAGCAGCTCAGGGGAAGATAGTCAGCCCCAGCATTTT | 14 | TRBJ1-5 | . | . | TRBV5-1
CASSVRGSDSGNTIYF | TGTGCCAGCAGCGTTAGGGGCTCCGACTCTGGAAACACCATATATTTT | 16 | TRBJ1-3 | . | . | TRBV9
CATGTGGQETQYF | TGTGCCACCGGGACAGGAGGGCAAGAGACCCAGTACTTC | 13 | TRBJ2-5 | TRBD1 | . | TRBV24-1
CASSQAGGSSGNTIYF | TGTGCCAGCAGCCAAGCTGGGGGGAGCTCTGGAAACACCATATATTTT | 16 | TRBJ1-3 | . | . | TRBV3-1/TRBV3-2
CASSRERGSYNEQFF | TGTGCCAGCTCACGGGAGCGCGGCTCCTACAATGAGCAGTTCTTC | 15 | TRBJ2-1 | . | . | TRBV18
CASTHQGWDEQFF | TGTGCCAGCACACACCAGGGATGGGATGAGCAGTTCTTC | 13 | TRBJ2-1 | . | once | TRBV6-6
CASSVRATGGGQPQHF | TGTGCCAGTAGTGTGCGGGCGACAGGGGGAGGACAGCCCCAGCATTTT | 16 | TRBJ1-5 | TRBD1 | . | TRBV19